Listed below are T cell receptor beta chains from one sample, sequenced in a study of T cells in Graves' hyperthyroidism and ophthalmopathy. Each CDR3 protein gets one entry after TCRdb re-called the multiplex PCR reads with MiXCR. This table has under 350,000 distinct CDR3 sequences, approximately 17% appearing once. Sequencing was performed on blood. All receptors come from a woman aged 55-69 years with Graves' ophthalmopathy. CDR3s include the opening cysteine and the closing phenylalanine or tryptophan. The D gene is left open where the match is weak. The listing skips clone size in some rows; elsewhere it reads once, few, many or a size class.

clone_size: few; j_call: TRBJ1-1; d_call: TRBD1; v_call: TRBV20-1; cdr3_nt: TGCAGTGCAAACACAGGGGAGGCTGAAGCTTTCTTT; cdr3_aa: CSANTGEAEAFF
clone_size: many; j_call: TRBJ2-5; d_call: TRBD2; v_call: TRBV5-6; cdr3_nt: TGTGCCAGCAGCTTGGTCGTAGCGGGAGGGCCCTCGGAGTACTTC; cdr3_aa: CASSLVVAGGPSEYF
clone_size: .; j_call: TRBJ1-5; d_call: .; v_call: TRBV19; cdr3_nt: TGTGCCAGTAGTTATTTCCGAAACAGGCACTCCAGGGGCGATCAGCCCCAGCATTTT; cdr3_aa: CASSYFRNRHSRGDQPQHF
clone_size: .; j_call: TRBJ2-1; d_call: .; v_call: TRBV27; cdr3_nt: TGTGCCAGCAGTTCCGACACCGACAATGAGCAGTTCTTC; cdr3_aa: CASSSDTDNEQFF
clone_size: .; j_call: TRBJ2-3; d_call: TRBD2; v_call: TRBV2; cdr3_nt: TGTGCCAGCAGGGGACTAGCGGGAGGAACGGATACGCAGTATTTT; cdr3_aa: CASRGLAGGTDTQYF
clone_size: few; j_call: TRBJ2-7; d_call: .; v_call: TRBV29-1; cdr3_nt: TGCAGCGTTGATTGGCGCGAGCAGTACTTC; cdr3_aa: CSVDWREQYF
clone_size: many; j_call: TRBJ2-1; d_call: TRBD1; v_call: TRBV5-5; cdr3_nt: TGTGCCAGCAGCCAAGGCGACCGGGACAGGGACTCTAATGAGCAGTTCTTC; cdr3_aa: CASSQGDRDRDSNEQFF
clone_size: many; j_call: TRBJ2-1; d_call: TRBD2; v_call: TRBV20-1; cdr3_nt: TGCAGTGCTAGAGAGGCTAGCGGGCTCCTGAGGAATGAGCAGTTCTTC; cdr3_aa: CSAREASGLLRNEQFF
clone_size: .; j_call: TRBJ1-1; d_call: .; v_call: TRBV20-1; cdr3_nt: TGCAGTGCTAGACAGGGCCAGGCCACTGAAGCTTTCTTT; cdr3_aa: CSARQGQATEAFF
clone_size: .; j_call: TRBJ2-5; d_call: TRBD1; v_call: TRBV7-9; cdr3_nt: TGTGCCAGCAGGGTGGGGACAGGAGATGAGACCCAGTACTTC; cdr3_aa: CASRVGTGDETQYF
clone_size: few; j_call: TRBJ1-2; d_call: TRBD1; v_call: TRBV18; cdr3_nt: TGTGCCAGCTCACCCGGGACAGTACACTATGGCTACACCTTC; cdr3_aa: CASSPGTVHYGYTF
clone_size: .; j_call: TRBJ2-1; d_call: .; v_call: TRBV20-1; cdr3_nt: TGCAGTGCTAGGGGGGAGCAGTTCTTC; cdr3_aa: CSARGEQFF
clone_size: few; j_call: TRBJ1-4; d_call: .; v_call: TRBV29-1; cdr3_nt: TGCAGCGTTGAAGATGAGCGAATCCGGGGTGAAAAACTGTTTTTT; cdr3_aa: CSVEDERIRGEKLFF
clone_size: few; j_call: TRBJ2-2; d_call: .; v_call: TRBV27; cdr3_nt: TGTGCCAGCACCCGGCAGCGAATCACCGGGGAGCTGTTTTTT; cdr3_aa: CASTRQRITGELFF
clone_size: many; j_call: TRBJ2-7; d_call: TRBD2; v_call: TRBV2; cdr3_nt: TGTGCCAGCACAGGAGGACTAGCCTACGAGCAGTACTTC; cdr3_aa: CASTGGLAYEQYF
clone_size: many; j_call: TRBJ1-5; d_call: .; v_call: TRBV7-2; cdr3_nt: TGTGCCAGCAGCTTTTACGGTAGCAATCAGCCCCAGCATTTT; cdr3_aa: CASSFYGSNQPQHF
clone_size: many; j_call: TRBJ1-1; d_call: .; v_call: TRBV20-1; cdr3_nt: TGCAGTGCTTTAACAGCTCCGGGAGGGACTGAAGCTTTCTTT; cdr3_aa: CSALTAPGGTEAFF
clone_size: many; j_call: TRBJ1-6; d_call: .; v_call: TRBV18; cdr3_nt: TGTGCCAGCTCACCGGGGGGCAAGGATTCACCCCTCCACTTT; cdr3_aa: CASSPGGKDSPLHF
clone_size: many; j_call: TRBJ1-4; d_call: .; v_call: TRBV7-2; cdr3_nt: TGTGCCAGCAGCTTTGATGAAAAACTGTTTTTT; cdr3_aa: CASSFDEKLFF
clone_size: few; j_call: TRBJ2-7; d_call: TRBD1; v_call: TRBV7-9; cdr3_nt: TGTGCCAGCACCTTCCTGAGCCGGGACAGTCCCTACGAGCAGTACTTC; cdr3_aa: CASTFLSRDSPYEQYF
clone_size: many; j_call: TRBJ2-3; d_call: TRBD2; v_call: TRBV7-8; cdr3_nt: TGTGCCAGCAGCTTAGCACCTAGCGGGGGGGCAGATACGCAGTATTTT; cdr3_aa: CASSLAPSGGADTQYF
clone_size: many; j_call: TRBJ2-4; d_call: .; v_call: TRBV28; cdr3_nt: TGTGCCAGCAGTTTACGAGGGGCCCAAAGGGAAAACATTCAGTACTTC; cdr3_aa: CASSLRGAQRENIQYF
clone_size: few; j_call: TRBJ1-3; d_call: TRBD1; v_call: TRBV6-5; cdr3_nt: TGTGCCAGCAGTTACTCGGGGACAGGGGGATTGCTAGGCTCTGGAAACACCATATATTTT; cdr3_aa: CASSYSGTGGLLGSGNTIYF
clone_size: many; j_call: TRBJ2-7; d_call: .; v_call: TRBV28; cdr3_nt: TGTGCCAGCAGTGAGGGAGCGACCGGGGAGCAGTACTTC; cdr3_aa: CASSEGATGEQYF
clone_size: many; j_call: TRBJ1-5; d_call: .; v_call: TRBV7-2; cdr3_nt: TGTGCCAGCAGCTTTCGACACCCTCAATATAGCAATCAGCCCCAGCATTTT; cdr3_aa: CASSFRHPQYSNQPQHF
clone_size: .; j_call: TRBJ2-7; d_call: .; v_call: TRBV7-2; cdr3_nt: TGTGCCAGCAGCCAACAGGTACTAACCTACGAGCAGTACTTC; cdr3_aa: CASSQQVLTYEQYF
clone_size: many; j_call: TRBJ2-7; d_call: .; v_call: TRBV15; cdr3_nt: TGTGCCACCAGCAGCGGGGCGGCCGAGCAGTACTTC; cdr3_aa: CATSSGAAEQYF
clone_size: .; j_call: TRBJ1-3; d_call: .; v_call: TRBV28; cdr3_nt: TGTGCCAGCAGTTTGTCATGGGTGAATGGAGGCACCATATATTTT; cdr3_aa: CASSLSWVNGGTIYF
clone_size: many; j_call: TRBJ1-5; d_call: .; v_call: TRBV5-1; cdr3_nt: TGCGCCAGCAGCTTGGTCCCTAATAGCAATCAGCCCCAGCATTTT; cdr3_aa: CASSLVPNSNQPQHF
clone_size: many; j_call: TRBJ2-3; d_call: TRBD1; v_call: TRBV6-1; cdr3_nt: TGTGCCAGCGATAGGGACAGGGTTATGCCAGATACGCAGTATTTT; cdr3_aa: CASDRDRVMPDTQYF
clone_size: many; j_call: TRBJ1-1; d_call: .; v_call: TRBV30; cdr3_nt: TGTGCCTGGAGGGATACGGACAGCGGGTACACTGAAGCTTTCTTT; cdr3_aa: CAWRDTDSGYTEAFF
clone_size: .; j_call: TRBJ2-3; d_call: .; v_call: TRBV28; cdr3_nt: TGTGCCAGCAGTTTCCCTCTGAGGAGGGGGAGGGCAGATACGCAGTATTTT; cdr3_aa: CASSFPLRRGRADTQYF
clone_size: many; j_call: TRBJ1-5; d_call: TRBD1; v_call: TRBV28; cdr3_nt: TGTGCCAGCAGTAAAGACAGGGGGCATTCGAGGCAGCCCCAGCATTTT; cdr3_aa: CASSKDRGHSRQPQHF
clone_size: many; j_call: TRBJ1-5; d_call: .; v_call: TRBV4-3; cdr3_nt: TGCGCCAGCAGCCAAGATCGGGGATTGCCCCAGCATTTT; cdr3_aa: CASSQDRGLPQHF
clone_size: .; j_call: TRBJ1-1; d_call: .; v_call: TRBV6-1; cdr3_nt: TGTGCCAGTCTAGGGAACACTGAAGCTTTCTTT; cdr3_aa: CASLGNTEAFF
clone_size: few; j_call: TRBJ2-5; d_call: .; v_call: TRBV5-1; cdr3_nt: TGCGCCAGCAGGGATGCCGGTGGGGAAGAGACCCAGTACTTC; cdr3_aa: CASRDAGGEETQYF
clone_size: .; j_call: TRBJ1-6; d_call: .; v_call: TRBV5-1; cdr3_nt: TGCGCCAGCACCACGGGGCAGGACTACTATAATTCACCCCTCCACTTT; cdr3_aa: CASTTGQDYYNSPLHF
clone_size: few; j_call: TRBJ2-7; d_call: .; v_call: TRBV6-1; cdr3_nt: TGTGCCAGCGGCAGGGTTGACTACGAGCAGTACTTC; cdr3_aa: CASGRVDYEQYF
clone_size: .; j_call: TRBJ1-1; d_call: TRBD1; v_call: TRBV18; cdr3_nt: TGTGCCAGCCATACAGGGGGTGAAGCTTTCTTT; cdr3_aa: CASHTGGEAFF
clone_size: many; j_call: TRBJ1-2; d_call: .; v_call: TRBV18; cdr3_nt: TGTGCCAGCTCAAACACTGACAGCCCAAACTATGGCTACACCTTC; cdr3_aa: CASSNTDSPNYGYTF
clone_size: few; j_call: TRBJ1-2; d_call: .; v_call: TRBV7-9; cdr3_nt: TGTGCCAGCAGCTTACCCGTCAATTCAGTCTATGGCTACACCTTC; cdr3_aa: CASSLPVNSVYGYTF
clone_size: many; j_call: TRBJ1-6; d_call: TRBD1; v_call: TRBV18; cdr3_nt: TGTGCCAGCTCACCCCCAGCGGCAGGGGGGGGTTCACCCCTCCACTTT; cdr3_aa: CASSPPAAGGGSPLHF
clone_size: few; j_call: TRBJ1-1; d_call: .; v_call: TRBV27; cdr3_nt: TGTGCCAGCACAAAAGGGTGGAACACTGAAGCTTTCTTT; cdr3_aa: CASTKGWNTEAFF
clone_size: few; j_call: TRBJ2-1; d_call: .; v_call: TRBV12-3/TRBV12-4; cdr3_nt: TGTGCCAGCAGTTTAGGGGGGGCAGGGAGCTACAATGAGCAGTTCTTC; cdr3_aa: CASSLGGAGSYNEQFF
clone_size: many; j_call: TRBJ1-5; d_call: .; v_call: TRBV12-3/TRBV12-4; cdr3_nt: TGTGCCAGTACATTGGGGGCTAGCAATCAGCCCCAGCATTTT; cdr3_aa: CASTLGASNQPQHF
clone_size: few; j_call: TRBJ2-7; d_call: .; v_call: TRBV6-1; cdr3_nt: TGTGCCAGCAGTCCGTATGCGGGCAGTACCTACGAGCAGTACTTC; cdr3_aa: CASSPYAGSTYEQYF
clone_size: few; j_call: TRBJ2-4; d_call: TRBD2; v_call: TRBV6-2/TRBV6-3; cdr3_nt: TGTGCCAGCAGTTCGACTAGCATGGCCATTCAGTACTTC; cdr3_aa: CASSSTSMAIQYF
clone_size: many; j_call: TRBJ2-7; d_call: TRBD1; v_call: TRBV6-6; cdr3_nt: TGTGCCAGCAGGTCCGATCGGGACAGGGGATTAGGTTCCTACGAGCAGTACTTC; cdr3_aa: CASRSDRDRGLGSYEQYF